This T cell receptor beta chain was recorded in a study of regulatory T cells in long-lasting Graves disease. Overall study results and limits: A greater number of public clonotypes (approximately 2,500) was shared by persistent patients than by new patients (about 990).

Arm-PCR of CDR3 regions with iRepertoire HTBI primers generated TCR beta libraries. In TCRdb, the multiplex PCR reads were re-called with MiXCR into one record per CDR3 protein. The repertoire has 360,000 or so distinct CDR3 sequences, 12% of them found once; the top ten carry 15% to 20%. The time point is: newly diagnosed GD, antithyroid drugs for less than 3 months. Researchers made the TCR library from RNA that was extracted from PBMCs. Comment on this clonotype: The target antigen is unknown.

In addition, the sample was reused for a study of T cells in Graves' hyperthyroidism and ophthalmopathy.

The sample in question was peripheral blood mononuclear cells (PBMCs), obtained at new diagnosis, from a patient treated with antithyroid drugs. The clonotype originates from a woman aged 18-29 years with Graves disease.

CDR3 protein: CASSRDGELFF. The CDR3 DNA reads TGCGCCAGCAGCCGGGACGGGGAGCTGTTTTTT. This chain connects TRBV4-1 to TRBJ2-2; D remains ambiguous. Germline values: CDR1 MGHRA, CDR2 YSYEKL. This CDR3 region has 11 residues. V gave up 4 bases and J gave up 7 bases, with 4 bases separating them.